This T cell receptor beta chain was sequenced in a study of blood T cell repertoires in COVID-19. Overall study context: PBMCs, B-cell-depleted T cells, or T cells provided the cDNA or gDNA that made up the material.

Germline assignment: CDR1 SEHNR and CDR2 FQNEAQ (reference sequence). The CDR3 covers 12 residues. Trimming pared 6 bases from V and 4 bases from J, leaving 8 bases between. The table came from immunoSEQ multiplex PCR; TCRdb's copy has only in-frame clones and leaves some out. Found here are 200,000 or so clones, about 80% of them singletons; the top ten hold roughly 6.9%. The genes are TRBV7-9 and TRBJ2-3; D might be TRBD1 (5 bases). The receptor was isolated from a human donor with acute or convalescent COVID-19. The donor label of this sample is uncertain. Sequenced sample: peripheral blood. CDR3 bases: TGTGCCAGCAGGCAGGGTTCAGATACGCAGTATTTT. The encoded protein is CASRQGSDTQYF.